The clone carrying this T cell receptor beta chain showed up just a few times. Its antigen remains unidentified. The length of the CDR3 is 14 residues. Germline V gene sequence: CDR1 WSHSY, CDR2 SAAADI. J lost 0 bases, V lost 10 bases, and 9 bases had no gene match. The source of the sample is a study of T cells in Graves' hyperthyroidism and ophthalmopathy. Study-wide context: Pretreatment peripheral blood was obtained at initial diagnosis. Study-wide results and limits: Expanded thyroid clonotypes (above 0.001) were mostly also found in blood.

RNA transcripts gave rise to amplified TCR beta CDR3 regions. HTBI primers were used for first-round RT-PCR of the TCR CDR3. TCRdb re-called the multiplex PCR reads through MiXCR, storing one row per CDR3 protein. Of over 350,000 distinct CDR3 sequences detected, 14% to 15% appear once; the ten largest clones hold roughly 13%. The clonotype comes from a man aged 18 to 30 with Graves' ophthalmopathy. This chain uses TRBV10-2 with TRBJ2-7; 7 bases fit TRBD1. Specimen: blood. The chain's CDR3 is CATSTGTVSYEQYF. CDR3 DNA: TGCGCCACATCTACCGGGACAGTCTCCTACGAGCAGTACTTC.